This TCR beta chain was identified during a study of Ad26.COV2.S vaccination and SARS-CoV-2 variants. Points from the study as a whole: Reported findings describe substantial breadth in spike-specific CD8+ and CD4+ T cell responses following vaccination. It was found that vaccine and placebo recipients had similar non-spike TCR breadth.

In regard to this clone: As yet, its antigen is unknown.

This CDR3 is built from 12 residues. Trimming pared 7 bases from V and 10 bases from J, leaving 16 bases between. The germline CDR1 and CDR2 sequences are MNHEY and SVGAGI. Measured with immunoSEQ multiplex PCR; TCRdb has only the in-frame clones, and not every one. Of around 170,000 clones in the sample, 87% were seen once. The input for sequencing was peripheral blood, taken after recovery from COVID-19. The TCR sequence derives from a human donor who had recovered from COVID-19. This sequence joins TRBV6-5 and TRBJ1-1, with D tentatively TRBD1 (5 bases). The DNA of the CDR3 is TGTGCCAGCATCCAGGGCGAGTTGGGAGCTTTCTTT. It specifies CASIQGELGAFF.